This T cell receptor (beta chain) was profiled in a study of blood T cell repertoires in COVID-19. Study information: Samples came from the United States, Italy and Spain, spanning acute and convalescent COVID-19. T cells, B-cell-depleted T cells, or PBMCs provided the cDNA or gDNA that served as material.

Seattle-derived patients entered the study during active infection and were followed longitudinally. Under the authors' procedure: Amplifying reference gene primers gave estimates of nucleated cell counts. Produced via immunoSEQ multiplex PCR; TCRdb's table is partial and in-frame only. V, J and clone size reflect that table, while D and trimming were determined from the DNA. The data contain about 420,000 clones, 70% to 90% of them singletons. This CDR3 is built from 14 residues. V lost 5 bases and J lost 2; bases outside the gene matches: 5. Germline V gene lookup returns CDR1 LGHDT and CDR2 YNNKEL (reference sequence).

The clonotype comes from a man aged 18 to 29 with COVID-19, enrolled during active disease. The chain employs TRBV3-1 (or the pseudogene TRBV3-2) and TRBJ2-5; 7 bases agree with TRBD1. The source material was peripheral blood. CDR3 nucleotide sequence: TGTGCCAGCAGCAGGACAGGTTTACAAGAGACCCAGTACTTC. Translation gives CASSRTGLQETQYF.